This TCR beta chain was recorded in a study of regulatory and conventional T cells in breast cancer. This CDR3 is built from 16 residues. Germline values: CDR1 SGHRS, CDR2 YFSETQ. Trimming took 3 bases from V and 4 from J; bases not matched to a gene: 4. TCRdb re-called the PCR reads through MiXCR, storing one row per CDR3 protein. The sample lists over 15,000 distinct CDR3 sequences, approximately 29% seen once, with around 1.5% in the top ten. The sample was conventional T cells from blood. The rearrangement links TRBV5-1 to TRBJ2-3; 14 bases match TRBD2. The receptor was derived from a female donor in good health. The CDR3 nucleotides read TGCGCCAGCAGCTCCTTGACTAGCGGGGGGGCAGATACGCAGTATTTT. This codes for CASSSLTSGGADTQYF.